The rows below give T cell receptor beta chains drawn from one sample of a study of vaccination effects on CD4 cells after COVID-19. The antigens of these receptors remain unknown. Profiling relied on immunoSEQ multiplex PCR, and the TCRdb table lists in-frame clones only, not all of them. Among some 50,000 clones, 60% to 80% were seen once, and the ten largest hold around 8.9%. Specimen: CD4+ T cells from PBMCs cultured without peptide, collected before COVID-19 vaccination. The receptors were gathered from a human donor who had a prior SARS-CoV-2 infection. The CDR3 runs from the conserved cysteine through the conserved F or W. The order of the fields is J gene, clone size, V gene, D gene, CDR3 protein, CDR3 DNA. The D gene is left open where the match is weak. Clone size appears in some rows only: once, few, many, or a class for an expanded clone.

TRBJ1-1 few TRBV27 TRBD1 CASSFLGQGNTEAFF TGTGCCAGCAGTTTTCTGGGACAGGGGAACACTGAAGCTTTCTTT
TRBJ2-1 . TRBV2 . CASSVYSGKFF TGTGCCAGCAGTGTCTATTCCGGAAAGTTCTTC
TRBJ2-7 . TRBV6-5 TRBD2 CASSYSGTSGDYEQYF TGTGCCAGCAGTTACTCGGGGACTAGCGGGGACTACGAGCAGTACTTC
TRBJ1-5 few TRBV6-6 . CASSYYGDGENQPQHF TGTGCCAGCAGTTACTATGGGGATGGCGAGAATCAGCCCCAGCATTTT
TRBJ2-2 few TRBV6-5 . CASSSPRGEYTGELFF TGTGCCAGCAGTTCCCCCAGGGGCGAATACACCGGGGAGCTGTTTTTT
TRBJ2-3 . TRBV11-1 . CASSSAFTDTQYF TGTGCCAGCAGCTCCGCCTTCACAGATACGCAGTATTTT
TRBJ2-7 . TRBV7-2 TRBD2 CASSLEGLAGVYEQYF TGTGCCAGCAGCTTAGAAGGACTAGCGGGGGTCTACGAGCAGTACTTC
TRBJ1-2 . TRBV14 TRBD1 CASSQVGDRRGYGYTF TGTGCCAGCAGCCAAGTTGGGGACAGGAGGGGCTATGGCTACACCTTC
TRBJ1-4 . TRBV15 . CATSRSHADNEKLFF TGTGCCACCAGCAGATCTCATGCAGATAATGAAAAACTGTTTTTT
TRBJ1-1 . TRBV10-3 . CAISVLGQNTEAFF TGTGCCATCAGTGTGCTAGGCCAGAACACTGAAGCTTTCTTT
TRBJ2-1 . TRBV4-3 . CASSQVMSFRIHEQFF TGCGCCAGCAGCCAAGTAATGTCTTTCAGGATCCATGAGCAGTTCTTC
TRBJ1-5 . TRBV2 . CASSEVGGPNQPQHF TGTGCCAGCAGTGAAGTTGGGGGGCCCAATCAGCCCCAGCATTTT
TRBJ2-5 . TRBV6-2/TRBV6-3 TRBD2 CASSPRMEASGSSETQYF TGTGCCAGCAGCCCTAGGATGGAAGCTAGCGGGAGTTCGGAGACCCAGTACTTC
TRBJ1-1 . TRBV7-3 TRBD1 CASSSTGGMTEAFF TGTGCCAGCAGCTCTACAGGGGGCATGACTGAAGCTTTCTTT
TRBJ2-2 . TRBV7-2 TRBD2 CASSSLQRGNTGELFF TGTGCCAGCAGCTCACTGCAGCGGGGGAACACCGGGGAGCTGTTTTTT
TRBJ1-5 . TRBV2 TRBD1 CASRVGQVQPQHF TGTGCCAGCAGGGTGGGACAGGTACAGCCCCAGCATTTT
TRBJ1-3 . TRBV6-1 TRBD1 CASRETGGYGGNTIYF TGTGCCAGCAGAGAAACAGGGGGCTATGGTGGAAACACCATATATTTT
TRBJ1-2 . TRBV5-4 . CASSIGTANYGYTF TGTGCCAGCAGTATCGGGACCGCTAACTATGGCTACACCTTC
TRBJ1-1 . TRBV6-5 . CASSYSWQGGEAFF TGTGCCAGCAGTTACTCTTGGCAGGGCGGTGAAGCTTTCTTT
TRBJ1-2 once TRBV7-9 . CASSSPDSPSYGYTF TGTGCCAGCAGTTCACCGGACAGCCCATCCTATGGCTACACCTTC
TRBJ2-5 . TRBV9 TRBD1 CASSVLGQGVVETQYF TGTGCCAGCAGCGTACTGGGACAGGGGGTCGTAGAGACCCAGTACTTC
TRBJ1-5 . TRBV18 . CASSPRASHAQHF TGTGCCAGCTCACCGAGGGCCAGCCATGCCCAGCATTTT
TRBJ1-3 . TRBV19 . CASSKTGTAYPTSGNTIYF TGTGCCAGTAGTAAAACCGGGACGGCCTACCCTACATCTGGAAACACCATATATTTT
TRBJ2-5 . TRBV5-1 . CASSRGQGGGETQYF TGCGCCAGCAGCCGGGGGCAGGGAGGTGGGGAGACCCAGTACTTC
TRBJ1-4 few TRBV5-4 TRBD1 CASSSQGASNEKLFF TGTGCCAGCAGCTCTCAGGGGGCCTCTAATGAAAAACTGTTTTTT
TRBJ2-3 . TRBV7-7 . CASSLDGTDTQYF TGTGCTAGCAGCTTAGATGGCACAGATACGCAGTATTTT
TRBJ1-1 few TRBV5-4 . CASSLVGRPSTEAFF TGTGCCAGCAGCTTGGTAGGTAGACCAAGCACTGAAGCTTTCTTT
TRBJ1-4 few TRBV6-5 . CASKPGDDRKKLFF TGTGCCAGCAAACCAGGGGATGATAGGAAAAAACTGTTTTTT
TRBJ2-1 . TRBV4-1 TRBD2 CASSQERTSGNSRDEQFF TGCGCCAGCAGCCAAGAGCGGACTAGCGGGAACTCAAGGGATGAGCAGTTCTTC
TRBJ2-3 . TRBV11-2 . CASSPNVNRDTQYF TGTGCCAGCAGCCCAAATGTAAATCGAGATACGCAGTATTTT
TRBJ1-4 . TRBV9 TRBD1 CASSVSSGQDHEKLFF TGTGCCAGCAGCGTCTCTTCTGGACAGGACCATGAAAAACTGTTTTTT
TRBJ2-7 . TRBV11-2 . CASSPYGGSSYEQYF TGTGCCAGCAGCCCCTACGGGGGCTCTTCCTACGAGCAGTACTTC
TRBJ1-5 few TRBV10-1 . CASSEELKGQPQHF TGCGCCAGCAGTGAGGAGCTTAAGGGGCAGCCCCAGCATTTT
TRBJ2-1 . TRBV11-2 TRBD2 CASSLRRTSGGYNEQFF TGTGCCAGCAGCCTCCGACGGACTAGCGGGGGCTACAATGAGCAGTTCTTC
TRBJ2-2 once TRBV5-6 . CASRLGVNTGELFF TGTGCCAGCAGGTTAGGGGTGAACACCGGGGAGCTGTTTTTT
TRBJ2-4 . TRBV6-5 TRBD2 CASSSGLAGGKNIQYF TGTGCCAGCAGTTCGGGACTAGCGGGGGGCAAAAACATTCAGTACTTC